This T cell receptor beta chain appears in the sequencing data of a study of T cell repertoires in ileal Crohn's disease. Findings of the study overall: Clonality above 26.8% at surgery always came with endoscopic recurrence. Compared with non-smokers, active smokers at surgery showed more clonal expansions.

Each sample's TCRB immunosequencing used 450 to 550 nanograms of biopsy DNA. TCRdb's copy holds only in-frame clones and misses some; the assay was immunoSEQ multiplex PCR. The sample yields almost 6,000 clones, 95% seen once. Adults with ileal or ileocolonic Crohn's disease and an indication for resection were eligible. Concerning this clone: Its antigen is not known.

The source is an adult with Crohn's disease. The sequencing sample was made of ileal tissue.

CDR3 sequence: CASSLEGSNQPQHF. Here the CDR3 DNA reads TGTGCCAGCAGCCTTGAGGGTAGCAATCAGCCCCAGCATTTT. This chain uses TRBV7-9 with TRBJ1-5, with D unclear. Trimming took off 5 bases at V and 0 bases at J, with 8 bases between the two ends. The CDR3 length is 14 residues. Germline values: CDR1 SEHNR, CDR2 FQNEAQ (reference sequence).